Below, 7 T cell receptor beta chains from the same sample are listed, as sequenced in a study of shared clonotypes between healthy human individuals. The data were produced by immunoSEQ multiplex PCR, yet TCRdb's version contains in-frame clones alone and is incomplete. The profile shows roughly 2.2 million clones, under 95% of them singletons. Sequenced: naive CD4+ T cells from PBMCs. The sample's subset: CD45RA+ positively selected. The receptors derive from a man aged 18-30 years in good health. Some clones in this sample may be carry-over from other donors' samples.

V usage is TRBV19 and J usage is TRBJ1-2, with TRBD1 matching 7 bases. CDR3 length: 14 amino acids. Looked up from germline, CDR1 is LNHDA and CDR2 is SQIVND (reference sequence). After removal of 3 bases from V and 4 bases from J, the junction contained 5 bases not matched to a gene. CDR3 nucleotides: TGTGCCAGTAGTATGACAGGGAGCGCCTATGGCTACACCTTC. It is translated as CASSMTGSAYGYTF. Combining the CDR3 with reference TRBV19 and TRBJ1-2 gives the whole variable domain DGGITQSPKYLFRKEGQNVTLSCEQNLNHDAMYWYRQDPGQGLRLIYYSQIVNDFQKGDIAEGYSVSREKKESFPLTVTSAQKNPTAFYLCASSMTGSAYGYTFGSGTRLTVV.

Remarks on this clone: The junction does not match germline at one end; this may be a read error. This chain connects TRBV28 to TRBJ2-3; the D call may be TRBD1 or TRBD2 (7 bases each). The CDR3 runs to 14 residues. Germline V gene sequence: CDR1 MDHEN, CDR2 SYDVKM. This chain's CDR3 is CAGRGGGRPDTQYF. The CDR3 region has the DNA TGTGCCGGCAGGGGGGGCGGGAGACCTGATACGCAGTATTTT.

The chain couples TRBV7-9 to TRBJ1-5; D gene ambiguous. Trimming pared 6 bases from V and 0 bases from J, leaving 6 bases between. The CDR3 extends over 13 amino acids. Per the germline V gene, CDR1 is SEHNR and CDR2 is FQNEAQ (reference sequence). The CDR3: CASRGYSNQPQHF. DNA for the CDR3: TGTGCCAGCAGGGGTTATAGCAATCAGCCCCAGCATTTT.

V gene TRBV5-1 combines with J gene TRBJ1-5; D is possibly TRBD1 (6 bases). From germline, CDR1 is SGHRS and CDR2 YFSETQ. V lost 4 bases and J 5 bases, leaving 13 bases between the germline ends. The CDR3 loop spans 14 amino acids. The CDR3 region has the DNA TGCGCCAGCAGCCCAGGACAGCAGGATCAGCCCCAGCATTTT. Encoded protein: CASSPGQQDQPQHF.

This clone was detected a few times. The gene calls are TRBV6-6 and TRBJ1-1, with unresolved D. The V and J ends lost 8 bases and 4 bases respectively, with 17 bases between them. The CDR3 runs to 14 residues. CDR1 and CDR2 from the germline V gene are MNHNY and SVGAGI (reference sequence). The CDR3 bases are TGTGCCAGCGTGACCCGACGAGGCGTCACTGAAGCTTTCTTT. This translates into CASVTRRGVTEAFF.

The chain carries TRBV6-1 and TRBJ2-7; tentative D call: TRBD2 (6 bases). Trimming removed 3 bases from V and 7 bases from J, with 13 bases in between. The CDR3 length is 13 residues. Germline CDR1 is MNHNS and CDR2 is SASEGT. As DNA, the CDR3 is TGTGCCAGCAGTGAGGGCGCGGGAAGAGAGCAGTACTTC. Translated, it gives CASSEGAGREQYF.

The rearrangement uses TRBV27 and TRBJ1-2; 10 nucleotides match TRBD1. After removal of 6 bases from V and 3 bases from J, the junction contained 7 bases not matched to a gene. Germline values: CDR1 MNHEY, CDR2 SMNVEV (reference sequence). The CDR3 runs to 15 residues. In nucleotides, the CDR3 is TGTGCCAGCAGGTGGAGACAGGGGGCGGACTATGGCTACACCTTC. Amino acids: CASRWRQGADYGYTF.